Each of the 15 T cell receptor beta chains below was sequenced from the same sample in a study of cytomegalovirus exposure and HLA in healthy donors. PCR used 60 Vbeta primers and 13 Jbeta primers. Profiling relied on immunoSEQ multiplex PCR, and the TCRdb table lists in-frame clones only, not all of them. The repertoire includes hundreds of thousands of clones, over 80% of them detected once, and 6% sits in the top ten. Specimen: PBMCs. The receptors stem from a man between 40 and 49 years old in good health and CMV-seropositive.

This clone appeared a single time. The J gene is TRBJ2-7, the V gene TRBV11-2; 9 bases line up with TRBD1. The V segment lost 5 bases and the J segment 4 bases; nucleotides outside the gene matches: 6. The CDR3 runs 14 residues. Germline CDR1 reads SGHAT; CDR2 reads FQNNGV. This CDR3 reads CASSRTGGGYEQYF. DNA of the CDR3: TGTGCCAGCAGCCGAACAGGGGGCGGTTACGAGCAGTACTTC.

The sample holds one count of this clone. The chain is built from TRBV6-5 and TRBJ1-1; 7 bases fit TRBD1. Germline assignment: CDR1 MNHEY and CDR2 SVGAGI. The CDR3 loop spans 15 amino acids. After removal of 0 bases from V and 0 bases from J, the junction contained 1 base not matched to a gene. Here the CDR3 reads CASSYSGQMNTEAFF. Written as DNA, the CDR3 is TGTGCCAGCAGTTACTCGGGACAGATGAACACTGAAGCTTTCTTT.

The chain employs TRBV6-5 and TRBJ1-1; D is unresolved. Germline assignment: CDR1 MNHEY and CDR2 SVGAGI. The CDR3 runs 14 residues. V shed 0 bases and J shed 5 bases, with 10 bases lying between them. The CDR3 loop reads CASSYSTRRTEAFF. CDR3 nucleotides: TGTGCCAGCAGTTACTCGACCCGGCGGACTGAAGCTTTCTTT.

The chain joins TRBV2 to TRBJ1-1; D is possibly TRBD1 (6 bases). The CDR3 consists of 17 residues. The V and J ends lost 6 bases and 0 bases respectively, with 20 bases between them. The germline V gene encodes CDR1 SNHLY and CDR2 FYNNEI. In nucleotides, the CDR3 is TGTGCCAGCAGCCACCCCCGGCAGGGGTTCATGAACACTGAAGCTTTCTTT. Its translation is CASSHPRQGFMNTEAFF.

The chain's CDR3 is CASNLEGQGISGYGYTF. The CDR3 DNA is TGTGCCAGCAACTTGGAGGGACAGGGAATTTCGGGATATGGCTACACCTTC. The chain uses TRBV28 and TRBJ1-2; the match to TRBD1 covers 9 bases. CDR3 length equals 17 residues. From germline, CDR1 is MDHEN and CDR2 SYDVKM. With V trimmed by 7 bases and J by 5 bases, 17 bases remained unmatched.

The chain joins TRBV12-5 to TRBJ1-2; the match to TRBD1 covers 10 bases. Germline trimming cut 5 bases from V and 4 bases from J; bases unmatched to any gene: 13. Germline V gene data show CDR1 as LGHNT and CDR2 as FRNRAP. The CDR3 totals 17 residues. The CDR3 region has the DNA TGTGCTAGTGGTAAGACCGGGACAGGGGCCCTAACCTATGGCTACACCTTC. Translated, it gives CASGKTGTGALTYGYTF.

This chain links TRBV7-8 with TRBJ1-3; possible D gene TRBD1, 5 bases. V gave up 5 bases and J gave up 7 bases, with 12 bases separating them. The CDR3 is 13 residues long. The germline gives CDR1 SGHVS, CDR2 FQNEAQ. DNA of the CDR3: TGTGCCAGCAGCCCTTTTCGGGGGAACACCATATATTTT. This codes for CASSPFRGNTIYF.

This chain connects TRBV7-6 to TRBJ2-4, with D possibly TRBD2 on 6 matching bases. The CDR3 loop spans 18 amino acids. The V gene's germline CDR1 is SGHVS and CDR2 FNYEAQ. The ends were cut back, 5 bases at V and 0 bases at J, with 20 bases in the middle. The CDR3 here is CASSTPEGQGGAKNIQYF. The CDR3 DNA follows: TGTGCCAGCAGCACCCCGGAGGGCCAGGGAGGAGCCAAAAACATTCAGTACTTC.

CDR3 amino acids: CASSPGLAGGGGAFYEQYF. The DNA of the CDR3 is TGTGCCAGCAGCCCCGGACTAGCGGGAGGGGGGGGCGCGTTCTACGAGCAGTACTTC. This chain connects TRBV5-6 to TRBJ2-7; 15 nucleotides match TRBD2. V lost 4 bases to trimming and J lost 3 bases; unmatched junction nucleotides: 14. This CDR3 comprises 19 residues. Germline V lookup: CDR1 SGHDT, CDR2 YYEEEE.

The chain links TRBV18 to TRBJ2-2, with D hard to call. The CDR3 has 13 amino acids. Trimming removed 5 bases from V and 4 bases from J, with 8 bases in between. Germline assignment: CDR1 KGHSH and CDR2 LQKENI. The CDR3 spells CASSGAATGELFF. Written as DNA, the CDR3 is TGTGCCAGCTCAGGAGCTGCCACCGGGGAGCTGTTTTTT. Using reference TRBV18 and TRBJ2-2 for the parts outside the CDR3, the full variable domain is NAGVMQNPRHLVRRRGQEARLRCSPMKGHSHVYWYRQLPEEGLKFMVYLQKENIIDESGMPKERFSAEFPKEGPSILRIQQVVRGDSAAYFCASSGAATGELFFGEGSRLTVL.

There are a few counts of this clone. The sample carries other DNA sequences with the same CDR3. The V and J genes are TRBV4-1 and TRBJ2-5, with 8 bases lining up with TRBD2. The junction had 2 bases not matched to a gene; V was cut back by 0 bases and J by 5 bases. CDR3 length: 14 amino acids. Germline-derived CDR1 and CDR2 are MGHRA and YSYEKL. CDR3 in amino acids: CASSQDGRGETQYF. The CDR3 DNA sequence: TGCGCCAGCAGCCAAGACGGGAGGGGGGAGACCCAGTACTTC.

The rearrangement joins TRBV7-8 to TRBJ1-2; possible D gene TRBD1, 5 bases. Trimming took off 3 bases at V and 3 bases at J, with 8 bases between the two ends. Germline V gene sequence: CDR1 SGHVS, CDR2 FQNEAQ. CDR3 size: 13 residues. This chain's CDR3 is CASSLGQDYGYTF. The CDR3, as DNA: TGTGCCAGCAGCTTGGGGCAGGACTATGGCTACACCTTC. The full variable domain, with the rest looked up from reference TRBV7-8 and TRBJ1-2, is GAGVSQSPRYKVAKRGQDVALRCDPISGHVSLFWYQQALGQGPEFLTYFQNEAQLDKSGLPSDRFFAERPEGSVSTLKIQRTQQEDSAVYLCASSLGQDYGYTFGSGTRLTVV.

The V gene is TRBV5-6, the J gene TRBJ2-7, with 9 positions matching TRBD1. The CDR3 runs 14 residues. From germline, CDR1 is SGHDT and CDR2 YYEEEE. V lost 1 base, J lost 6 bases, and 5 bases stayed unmatched. CDR3 protein: CASSLTGGIIEQYV. The CDR3 DNA reads as TGTGCCAGCAGCTTGACAGGGGGCATAATCGAGCAGTACGTC.

The chain uses TRBV6-5 and TRBJ1-1; no reliable D call. V lost 6 bases, J lost 1 base, and 12 bases lay in between. Germline V gene lookup returns CDR1 MNHEY and CDR2 SVGAGI. This CDR3 comprises 14 residues. CDR3 DNA sequence: TGTGCCAGCAGGGAACGGACTGAGAACACTGAAGCTTTCTTT. It specifies CASRERTENTEAFF.

This chain connects TRBV4-1 to TRBJ1-4; D not resolved. Trimming pared 0 bases from V and 5 bases from J, leaving 13 bases between. The CDR3 covers 16 residues. Germline V gene sequence: CDR1 MGHRA, CDR2 YSYEKL. CDR3 DNA sequence: TGCGCCAGCAGCCAAGAGGGAGAACTCCCCAATGAAAAACTGTTTTTT. This encodes CASSQEGELPNEKLFF.